These 10 T cell receptor beta chains were sequenced from one sample in a study of blood T cell repertoires in COVID-19. The protocol was immunoSEQ multiplex PCR, while the TCRdb copy is restricted to in-frame clones and leaves out a portion. In the table there are 150,000 to 200,000 clones, around four fifths of which are singletons. The sequenced sample consisted of peripheral blood. The receptors were gathered from an elderly woman with acute or convalescent COVID-19.

J is TRBJ2-5 and V is TRBV6-2 or TRBV6-3; 9 bases agree with TRBD2. This CDR3 contains 14 residues. V lost 3 bases to trimming and J lost 5 bases; unmatched junction nucleotides: 4. Germline CDR1 reads MNHEY; CDR2 reads SVGEGT. CDR3 sequence reads: CASSYGTSLETQYF. The CDR3 nucleotides are TGTGCCAGCAGTTATGGGACTAGCTTGGAGACCCAGTACTTC.

This clone has only one observation. The genes are TRBV28 and TRBJ2-1, with 11 positions matching TRBD2. Germline CDR1 is MDHEN and CDR2 is SYDVKM. V shed 5 bases and J 5 bases; nucleotides not matched to a gene: 14. This CDR3 is 18 amino acids long. CDR3: CASSLMSGTSGYHNEQFF. CDR3 in DNA: TGTGCCAGCAGTCTCATGTCCGGGACTAGCGGCTATCACAATGAGCAGTTCTTC.

This clone has more than one count but fewer than ten. The chain links TRBV5-1 to TRBJ1-2, with TRBD1 matching 11 bases. Germline CDR1 reads SGHRS; CDR2 reads YFSETQ. The CDR3 has 15 amino acids. With 3 bases clipped from V and 4 bases from J, the junction kept 5 bases outside the gene matches. The CDR3 here is CASSSSGTGGYGYTF. Written as DNA, the CDR3 is TGCGCCAGCAGCTCCTCCGGGACAGGGGGCTATGGCTACACCTTC.

V and J are TRBV6-5 and TRBJ1-1, with no clear D. The CDR3 consists of 14 residues. Trimming took 6 bases from V and 1 from J, leaving 12 bases between them. Looked up from germline, CDR1 is MNHEY and CDR2 is SVGAGI. CDR3 loop: CASRLRRENTEAFF. The CDR3 DNA is TGTGCCAGCAGACTACGACGGGAGAACACTGAAGCTTTCTTT.

The chain is built from TRBV27 and TRBJ2-3; perhaps TRBD2 as D (6 bases). Trimming took off 6 bases at V and 2 bases at J, with 12 bases between the two ends. The V gene's germline CDR1 is MNHEY and CDR2 SMNVEV (reference sequence). The CDR3 length is 14 residues. The CDR3 loop reads CASSGTPNTDTQYF. The DNA of the CDR3 is TGTGCCAGCAGCGGGACTCCGAACACAGATACGCAGTATTTT.

CDR3 sequence: CASSLERTGTQHF. In DNA form, the CDR3 reads TGTGCCAGCAGCTTAGAGCGGACAGGGACCCAGCATTTT. J is TRBJ1-5 and V is TRBV7-2; 8 bases agree with TRBD1. The CDR3 runs 13 residues. The germline V gene encodes CDR1 SGHTA and CDR2 FQGNSA. V dropped 1 base and J dropped 11; count of bases not matched to a gene: 4.

This clone appeared a single time. In DNA, the CDR3 is TGTGCCAGCAGTTTGGCACTAGCGGGAGAGGGAGATACGCAGTATTTT. Amino acid sequence: CASSLALAGEGDTQYF. This chain connects TRBV28 to TRBJ2-3; 11 positions agree with TRBD2. Per germline, CDR1 MDHEN and CDR2 SYDVKM. V lost 3 bases to trimming and J lost 5 bases; unmatched junction nucleotides: 7. This CDR3 comprises 16 residues. Complete variable domain (other parts from reference TRBV28 and TRBJ2-3): DVKVTQSSRYLVKRTGEKVFLECVQDMDHENMFWYRQDPGLGLRLIYFSYDVKMKEKGDIPEGYSVSREKKERFSLILESASTNQTSMYLCASSLALAGEGDTQYFGPGTRLTVL.

The genes are TRBV6-2 or TRBV6-3 and TRBJ1-5, with 9 bases lining up with TRBD1. This CDR3 is built from 14 residues. With V trimmed by 4 bases and J by 10 bases, 8 bases remained unmatched. Germline CDR1 and CDR2: MNHEY and SVGEGT. The CDR3 DNA follows: TGTGCCAGCAGTTCTACAGGGGGCTTCCGACCCCAGCATTTT. Its protein is CASSSTGGFRPQHF.

The chain recombines TRBV19 with TRBJ2-2; TRBD2 matches at 9 bases. V lost 3 bases and J lost 5; bases outside the gene matches: 13. Germline V CDR1 and CDR2: LNHDA, SQIVND (reference sequence). The CDR3 runs 18 residues. CDR3 sequence reads: CASSIIRRGGRWTGELFF. In DNA form, the CDR3 reads TGTGCCAGTAGTATTATTCGGCGGGGGGGCCGATGGACCGGGGAGCTGTTTTTT.

The J gene is TRBJ2-4, the V gene TRBV20-1; 11 bases map to TRBD1. The ends lost 3 bases at V and 2 bases at J; junction bases unmatched: 18. The length of the CDR3 is 20 residues. Germline V gives CDR1 DFQATT, CDR2 SNEGSKA (reference sequence). CDR3 DNA sequence: TGCAGTGCTAGTAGGCTCGGACAGGGGGCGAGGATAGGGTCCAAAAACATTCAGTACTTC. It is translated as CSASRLGQGARIGSKNIQYF.